These 18 T cell receptor beta chains came from one sample sequenced in a study of T cell responses to AZD1222 COVID-19 vaccine (dated by TCRdb to 2020 to 2022). This specimen's time point label, per the study, means: about 28 days (+/-7) after the second vaccine dose. The sample's treatment or condition label, in plain terms: meningococcal conjugate vaccine given as trial control. Library method: the immunoSEQ multiplex PCR assay. As stored in TCRdb, this immuneACCESS dataset retains in-frame rearrangements with V and J assigned. A fraction of the clones does not appear; measured against another copy, unresolved V genes explain less than half of the discrepancy, and the remainder lacks a known reason. For this sample the table gives around 200,000 clones, of which around 93% were detected only once. The ten largest clones capture more than 0.85% of the sample. The material sequenced was peripheral blood, taken 28 days after the second dose of the MenACWY control vaccine. The receptors shown here come from an adult who received the MenACWY meningococcal vaccine as a control.

The genes are TRBV19 and TRBJ1-4; no reliable D call. There are 15 residues in the CDR3. V lost 5 bases to trimming and J lost 5 bases, with 15 bases between them. Germline CDR1 is LNHDA and CDR2 is SQIVND (reference sequence). CDR3 sequence reads: CASSLPTDYNEKLFF. CDR3 in DNA: TGTGCCAGTAGTCTCCCGACGGATTACAATGAAAAACTGTTTTTT.

This clone was seen a few times. The chain recombines TRBV30 with TRBJ1-4; D may be TRBD1 (6 bases). The CDR3 has 13 amino acids. The V gene lost 3 bases and the J gene lost 8 bases, with 13 bases spanning the gap. The germline V gene encodes CDR1 GTSNPN and CDR2 SVGIG (reference sequence). CDR3 sequence: CAWRAAGEEKLFF. CDR3 DNA: TGTGCCTGGAGGGCGGCAGGGGAGGAAAAACTGTTTTTT.

The chain's CDR3 is CASSPLQYEQYF. The CDR3 nucleotides are TGTGCCAGCTCACCACTCCAGTACGAGCAGTACTTC. The rearrangement joins TRBV18 to TRBJ2-7; D is undetermined. Germline V gene lookup returns CDR1 KGHSH and CDR2 LQKENI. V lost 1 base and J lost 4, with 5 bases in between. The CDR3 runs to 12 residues.

The V gene is TRBV2, the J gene TRBJ1-2; no clear D. The CDR3 extends over 12 amino acids. Trimming left V 6 bases short and J 1 base short, with 6 bases between. Germline V gene lookup returns CDR1 SNHLY and CDR2 FYNNEI. This chain's CDR3 is CASSRVNYGYTF. CDR3 coding DNA: TGTGCCAGCAGCCGGGTTAACTATGGCTACACCTTC.

This clone was counted between two and nine times. The CDR3 DNA is TGTGCCAGCTCACCAAGGACAGGGGCGACCTACGAGCAGTACTTC. It encodes CASSPRTGATYEQYF. The chain uses TRBV18 and TRBJ2-7; 9 positions agree with TRBD1. From germline, CDR1 is KGHSH and CDR2 LQKENI. There are 15 residues in the CDR3. With 2 bases clipped from V and 2 bases from J, the junction kept 4 bases outside the gene matches.

This clone appeared a single time. The genes are TRBV7-9 and TRBJ2-1; D assignment may be TRBD1 or TRBD2 (6 bases each). Germline V lookup: CDR1 SEHNR, CDR2 FQNEAQ (reference sequence). Trimming stripped 4 bases from V and 3 bases from J, with 13 bases between. The CDR3 consists of 15 residues. The CDR3 nucleotides read TGTGCCAGCAGCTCCCCGGAGGGGGTCTACAATGAGCAGTTCTTC. It encodes CASSSPEGVYNEQFF.

CDR3 protein: CASSEGPGTSGPGELFF. As DNA, the CDR3 is TGTGCCAGCAGCGAGGGCCCCGGGACTAGCGGTCCCGGGGAGCTGTTTTTT. V usage is TRBV9 and J usage is TRBJ2-2, with 11 bases that match TRBD2. V trimming: 3 bases; J trimming: 6 bases; junction bases outside the gene matches: 10. Germline V gives CDR1 SGDLS, CDR2 YYNGEE. The length of the CDR3 is 17 residues.

The chain joins TRBV18 to TRBJ1-1; D is unclear. The germline gives CDR1 KGHSH, CDR2 LQKENI. The CDR3 extends over 14 amino acids. V dropped 3 bases and J dropped 1 base, with 9 bases sitting between them. The DNA for the CDR3 is TGTGCCAGCTCACCCCAGGTGGGGAACACTGAAGCTTTCTTT. Translation gives CASSPQVGNTEAFF.

The chain employs TRBV10-1 and TRBJ2-1; D is perhaps TRBD1 (5 bases). The CDR3 runs 17 residues. V was clipped by 6 bases and J by 0 bases, with 18 bases between them. Germline CDR1 WNHNN, CDR2 SYGVQD (reference sequence). The chain's CDR3 is CASSPTGGAVSYNEQFF. CDR3 DNA sequence: TGCGCCAGCAGCCCCACGGGTGGGGCAGTCTCCTACAATGAGCAGTTCTTC.

The chain links TRBV4-2 to TRBJ2-1; 7 bases map to TRBD2. Per germline, CDR1 LGHNA and CDR2 YNFKEQ. CDR3 length: 15 amino acids. The V gene end was trimmed by 0 bases and the J gene end by 13 bases; junction bases not matched to a gene: 12. The CDR3 loop reads CASSQDLGSGLTQFF. The CDR3 DNA follows: TGTGCCAGCAGCCAAGATCTTGGTAGCGGGTTAACCCAGTTCTTC.

The chain employs TRBV6-5 and TRBJ2-7; D might be TRBD2 (7 bases). The CDR3 loop spans 16 amino acids. Germline lookup yields CDR1 MNHEY and CDR2 SVGAGI. V was trimmed by 4 bases and J by 0 bases, leaving 16 bases between them. For the CDR3, the DNA is TGTGCCAGCAGTTTAGGGGGGGGAGGAAACTCCTACGAGCAGTACTTC. Protein sequence: CASSLGGGGNSYEQYF.

This clone came up once. The chain carries TRBV3-1 (or the pseudogene TRBV3-2) and TRBJ2-5; no clear D. The germline gives CDR1 LGHDT, CDR2 YNNKEL (reference sequence). This CDR3 is built from 11 residues. The V gene lost 1 base and the J gene lost 14 bases, with 11 bases spanning the gap. The CDR3 protein is CASSQGRLYYF. The CDR3, as DNA: TGTGCCAGCAGCCAAGGGAGACTGTACTACTTC.

The chain is built from TRBV5-5 and TRBJ1-1, with D perhaps TRBD1 (6 bases). The CDR3 is made up of 15 amino acids. Germline-derived CDR1 and CDR2 are SGHKS and YYEKEE (reference sequence). V dropped 3 bases and J dropped 0 bases, with 12 bases sitting between them. In nucleotides, the CDR3 is TGTGCCAGCAGCTGGGGGGCGGGAGTGAACACTGAAGCTTTCTTT. The encoded protein is CASSWGAGVNTEAFF.

The V gene is TRBV11-3, the J gene TRBJ2-5; 7 nucleotides line up with TRBD1. With V trimmed by 1 base and J by 1 base, 3 bases remained unmatched. Germline V gives CDR1 SGHNT, CDR2 YENEEA. The CDR3 runs 15 residues. The CDR3 loop reads CASSLAQGVQETQYF. The CDR3 DNA sequence: TGTGCCAGCAGCTTAGCCCAGGGGGTCCAAGAGACCCAGTACTTC.

In its sample, this clone was seen once. V is TRBV20-1 and J is TRBJ2-7, with 7 bases identical to TRBD1. CDR3 length equals 11 residues. The ends lost 8 bases at V and 6 bases at J; junction bases unmatched: 7. CDR1 and CDR2 from the germline V gene are DFQATT and SNEGSKA (reference sequence). The CDR3 DNA reads TGCAGTATGACAGGGAGCGGCGAGCAGTACTTC. This translates into CSMTGSGEQYF.

The J gene is TRBJ2-1, the V gene TRBV11-1, with D perhaps TRBD2 (5 bases). With 5 bases removed from V and 3 bases from J, the gap between germline ends came to 11 bases. CDR3 length: 14 amino acids. Germline V gene sequence: CDR1 SGHAT, CDR2 FQDESV (reference sequence). CDR3 DNA sequence: TGTGCCAGCAGCCCTCGGGGAAACTACAATGAGCAGTTCTTC. Translated, it gives CASSPRGNYNEQFF.

The gene calls are TRBV27 and TRBJ1-5, with D perhaps TRBD1 (6 bases). V was clipped by 2 bases and J by 3 bases, with 14 bases between them. Germline V CDR1 and CDR2: MNHEY, SMNVEV (reference sequence). This CDR3 is built from 16 residues. As DNA, the CDR3 is TGTGCCAGCAGTTTAAGGGGGGCGCTTTCCAATCAGCCCCAGCATTTT. Protein product: CASSLRGALSNQPQHF.

The genes are TRBV18 and TRBJ2-6; no clear D gene. Germline V lookup: CDR1 KGHSH, CDR2 LQKENI. V shed 5 bases and J shed 0 bases, with 8 bases lying between them. This CDR3 has 15 residues. The CDR3 spells CASSSTNSGANVLTF. For the CDR3, the DNA is TGTGCCAGCTCATCAACAAACTCTGGGGCCAACGTCCTGACTTTC.